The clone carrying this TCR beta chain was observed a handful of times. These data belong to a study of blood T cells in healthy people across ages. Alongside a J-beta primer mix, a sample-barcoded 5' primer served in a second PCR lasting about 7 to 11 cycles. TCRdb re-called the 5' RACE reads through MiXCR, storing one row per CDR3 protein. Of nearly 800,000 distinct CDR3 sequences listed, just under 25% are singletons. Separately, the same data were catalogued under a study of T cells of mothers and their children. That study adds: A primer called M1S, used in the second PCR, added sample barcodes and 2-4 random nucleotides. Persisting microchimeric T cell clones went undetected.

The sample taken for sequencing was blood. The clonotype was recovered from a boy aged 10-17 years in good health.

CDR3 sequence: CATSRDGTGLAKNIQYF. In nucleotides, the CDR3 is TGTGCCACCAGCAGAGACGGGACAGGGCTAGCCAAAAACATTCAGTACTTC. J is TRBJ2-4 and V is TRBV15, with 9 bases matching TRBD1. Germline V gene data show CDR1 as LNHNV and CDR2 as YYDKDF (reference sequence). Unmatched junction bases numbered 3, after V lost 0 bases and J lost 0 bases. The CDR3 is 17 residues long.